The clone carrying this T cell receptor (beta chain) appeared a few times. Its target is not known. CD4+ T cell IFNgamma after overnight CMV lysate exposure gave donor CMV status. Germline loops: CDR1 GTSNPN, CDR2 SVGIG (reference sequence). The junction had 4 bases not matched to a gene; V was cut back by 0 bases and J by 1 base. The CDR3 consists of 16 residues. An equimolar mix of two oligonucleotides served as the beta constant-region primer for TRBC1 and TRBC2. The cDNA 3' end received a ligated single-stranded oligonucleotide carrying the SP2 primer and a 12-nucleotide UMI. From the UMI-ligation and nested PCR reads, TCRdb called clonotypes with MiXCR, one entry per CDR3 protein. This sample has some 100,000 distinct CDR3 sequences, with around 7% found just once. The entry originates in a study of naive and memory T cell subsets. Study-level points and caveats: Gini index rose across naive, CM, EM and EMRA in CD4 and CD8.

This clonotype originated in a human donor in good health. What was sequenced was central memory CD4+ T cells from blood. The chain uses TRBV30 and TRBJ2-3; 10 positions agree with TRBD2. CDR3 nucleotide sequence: TGTGCCTGGAGTGTACGGCTAGCGGGAGGCACAGATACGCAGTATTTT. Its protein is CAWSVRLAGGTDTQYF.